Below are 3 T cell receptor beta chains sequenced from a single sample in a study of response to subunit inactivated influenza vaccine. TCRdb ran MiXCR on the RT-PCR reads and lists one entry per CDR3 protein. The sample shows 710,000 or so distinct CDR3 sequences, 15% to 17% of them seen only once. The sequenced sample was PBMCs from blood, obtained 12 days after vaccination. The receptors stem from a man in his fifties who received an inactivated influenza vaccine.

The sample holds a few counts of this clonotype. This chain connects TRBV20-1 to TRBJ1-2; D possibly corresponds to TRBD1 (5 bases). Germline loops: CDR1 DFQATT, CDR2 SNEGSKA (reference sequence). This CDR3 region has 17 residues. V lost 5 bases and J lost 5, with 27 bases in between. The CDR3 region is CSAPARSSGGSGYGYTF. In DNA form, the CDR3 reads TGCAGTGCTCCCGCCCGGTCCTCCGGGGGTTCGGGGTATGGCTACACCTTC.

The CDR3 nucleotides read TGTGCCAGCAGCACAGATTACAATGAGCAGTTCTTC. Protein product: CASSTDYNEQFF. The chain combines TRBV6-2 or TRBV6-3 with TRBJ2-1; no definite D call. The CDR3 is made up of 12 amino acids. Per the germline V gene, CDR1 is MNHEY and CDR2 is SVGEGT. V lost 6 bases and J lost 4, with 7 bases in between.

A few counts support this clonotype. The chain recombines TRBV11-2 with TRBJ2-5; 9 bases align to TRBD2. The germline V gene encodes CDR1 SGHAT and CDR2 FQNNGV. V trimming: 3 bases; J trimming: 3 bases; junction bases outside the gene matches: 8. The CDR3 runs 16 residues. DNA for the CDR3: TGTGCCAGCAGCTTGTTGCTAGCGGGACTAAAAGAGACCCAGTACTTC. Amino acids: CASSLLLAGLKETQYF.